Included here is one T cell receptor beta chain sequence, with context. Germline V gene lookup returns CDR1 SGHNT and CDR2 YYREEE (reference sequence). CDR3 length: 16 amino acids. V was pared by 1 base and J by 4 bases, with 14 bases between. Measured with immunoSEQ multiplex PCR; TCRdb has only the in-frame clones, and not every one. The data contain 85,000 to 100,000 clones, roughly 84% of them singletons. This sample's time point: pretreatment peripheral blood. This record belongs to a study of PD-L1 blockade in urothelial cancer. Study as a whole: Patients initiated atezolizumab around 2014 at 1,200 mg intravenously every 3 weeks.

This sequence joins TRBV5-4 and TRBJ2-2, with D tentatively TRBD1 (5 bases). The source was PBMCs, collected around atezolizumab (anti-PD-L1) treatment. The sequence was collected from a man aged 60 to 69 with urothelial cancer. The chain's CDR3 is CASSLIGRDGTGELFF. Here the CDR3 DNA reads TGTGCCAGCAGCTTGATCGGCAGGGATGGCACCGGGGAGCTGTTTTTT.